A selection of T cell receptor beta chains follows, all from one sample in a study of technical replicates of blood from a handful of donors. Profiled with immunoSEQ multiplex PCR; TCRdb holds only in-frame clones, not every one. The sample records about 75,000 clones, roughly 92% being singletons. The sample taken for sequencing was PBMCs. These TCRs come from a human donor in good health. Some clones in this sample may be carry-over from other donors' samples. CDR3s include the opening cysteine and the closing phenylalanine or tryptophan. D genes are given only for firm matches. Clone size is not always given. Where it is, it says once, few, many or a class for expanded clones.

>.|.|TRBV5-4|TRBJ1-2
TGTGCCAGCAGCCCTCTTGGGGGCCCAGGGTCGCGCTATGGCTACACCTTC
CASSPLGGPGSRYGYTF
>.|.|TRBV7-3|TRBJ2-4
TGTGCCAGCAGCTTAACAGGAACGGGGGACATTCAGTACTTC
CASSLTGTGDIQYF
>.|TRBD1|TRBV5-4|TRBJ2-7
TGTGCCAGCAGGATGGGGGCACAGGGGGTCTACGAGCAGTACTTC
CASRMGAQGVYEQYF
>.|TRBD1|TRBV7-6|TRBJ1-2
TGTGCCAGCAGCAAACTGCTCCTTTTAAGGACAGGGGGCCAATATGGCTACACCTTC
CASSKLLLLRTGGQYGYTF
>.|.|TRBV29-1|TRBJ2-7
TGCAGCGCTGTTGGGGGGAGAATGGGTGAGCAGTACTTC
CSAVGGRMGEQYF
>.|TRBD1|TRBV19|TRBJ2-7
TGTGCCAGTAGTATTATGTCCGGGACAGGGACGCGCGAGCAGTACTTC
CASSIMSGTGTREQYF
>.|.|TRBV7-2|TRBJ2-3
TGTGCCAGCAGCTTAGTACTACAAATAGGCACAGATACGCAGTATTTT
CASSLVLQIGTDTQYF
>.|TRBD2|TRBV5-6|TRBJ2-2
TGTGCCAGCAGCTTTGGAAGTAGCGGGGTTACCGGGGAGCTGTTTTTT
CASSFGSSGVTGELFF
>.|TRBD2|TRBV7-2|TRBJ2-3
TGTGCCAGCAGCTTTAGCGGGGGCGCAGATACGCAGTATTTT
CASSFSGGADTQYF
>.|TRBD2|TRBV29-1|TRBJ2-1
TGCAGCGTTGACGTGGAAGCGGGAGTTTCATCGGGCGAGCAGTTCTTC
CSVDVEAGVSSGEQFF
>.|TRBD2|TRBV7-9|TRBJ2-3
TGTGCCAGCAGCTCTTTCGGACTAGCGGGGGCCCCAGATACGCAGTATTTT
CASSSFGLAGAPDTQYF
>.|TRBD1|TRBV5-6|TRBJ2-7
TGTGCCAGCAGTGAAACCCGGGACAGGATGTACGAGCAGTACTTC
CASSETRDRMYEQYF
>.|TRBD1|TRBV4-1|TRBJ1-6
TGCGCCAGCAGCCAGGAAAGACAGGGCAATTCACCCCTCCACTTT
CASSQERQGNSPLHF
>.|.|TRBV27|TRBJ2-7
TGTGCCAGCAGTTCTTGGGACACTTCCTACGAGCAGTACTTC
CASSSWDTSYEQYF
>.|.|TRBV7-9|TRBJ1-2
TGTGCCAGCAGCTTAAGATTGCAGGGGCGCATGTATGGCTACACCTTC
CASSLRLQGRMYGYTF
>.|.|TRBV4-2|TRBJ2-1
TGTGCCAGCAGCCAAGATCTCGCGGGTACGAGCTCCTACAATGAGCAGTTCTTC
CASSQDLAGTSSYNEQFF
>few|.|TRBV6-5|TRBJ2-2
TGTGCCAGCAGTTACCTTTCGGGCACCGGGGAGCTGTTTTTT
CASSYLSGTGELFF
>.|.|TRBV5-6|TRBJ1-2
TGTGCCAGCAGCGGAGATACGGGGGACGGAAATGGCTACACCTTC
CASSGDTGDGNGYTF
>.|.|TRBV4-3|TRBJ1-2
TGCGCCAGCAGCCAAGATTTTGGCCTATACAGCGGCTACACCTTC
CASSQDFGLYSGYTF
>.|TRBD1|TRBV30|TRBJ1-1
TGTGCCTGGAGTGTACCAGGGGGCAAAGCTTTCTTT
CAWSVPGGKAFF
>.|TRBD2|TRBV5-6|TRBJ2-1
TGTGCCAGCAGTAGCGGGGTAAGGGATGAGCAGTTCTTC
CASSSGVRDEQFF
>.|.|TRBV6-1|TRBJ2-5
TGTGCCAGCAGGTACCGGGTCCAAGAGACCCAGTACTTC
CASRYRVQETQYF
>.|TRBD1|TRBV27|TRBJ2-7
TGTGCCAGCAGTTTATCCGGGACAGGGTTGGGCGAGCAGTACTTC
CASSLSGTGLGEQYF
>.|.|TRBV5-1|TRBJ2-1
TGCGCCAGCAGCTTGCAAGAGTTCTACAATGAGCAGTTCTTC
CASSLQEFYNEQFF
>.|.|TRBV13|TRBJ1-2
TGTGCCAGCAGCTTAGAGGGGCAGGCGAACTATGGCTACACCTTC
CASSLEGQANYGYTF
>.|TRBD2|TRBV4-3|TRBJ2-1
TGCGCCAGCAGCAGCCGGGAGGGCCCTCCCTACAATGAGCAGTTCTTC
CASSSREGPPYNEQFF
>.|.|TRBV6-5|TRBJ1-1
TGTGCCAGCAGCCACACCAGCAGGGTCGGGGCTTTCTTT
CASSHTSRVGAFF
>.|.|TRBV5-6|TRBJ1-5
TGTGCCAGCAGCTTGGATGCTGCGTTTCAGCCCCAGCATTTT
CASSLDAAFQPQHF
>.|TRBD2|TRBV15|TRBJ2-7
TGTGCCACCAGCACAACGATAGCGGGAGTGCCTTACGAGCAGTACTTC
CATSTTIAGVPYEQYF
>.|.|TRBV9|TRBJ2-2
TGTGCCAGCAGCGTAGCCGGTAGCGGTCACACCGGGGAGCTGTTTTTT
CASSVAGSGHTGELFF
>.|.|TRBV15|TRBJ2-3
TGTGCCACCAGCAGAGGGGGGGGCTGGTCGCAGGATACGCAGTATTTT
CATSRGGGWSQDTQYF
>.|TRBD2|TRBV7-2|TRBJ2-3
TGTGCCAGCATTGGGACTAGCGGGAGGTTCGCAGATACGCAGTATTTT
CASIGTSGRFADTQYF
>.|TRBD2|TRBV7-2|TRBJ2-2
TGTGCCAGCAGCTTGGGGGGGGAGTACACCGGGGAGCTGTTTTTT
CASSLGGEYTGELFF
>.|.|TRBV5-6|TRBJ1-5
TGTGCCAGCAGCTTGGGGGCAGCAGGGAATCAGCCCCAGCATTTT
CASSLGAAGNQPQHF
>.|TRBD2|TRBV5-1|TRBJ2-1
TGCGCCAGCAGCTCCGCCGGGACTAGCTCCAATGAGCAGTTCTTC
CASSSAGTSSNEQFF
>.|TRBD1|TRBV18|TRBJ2-7
TGTGCCAGCTCACCGAGACAGGGGGATCACGAGCAGTACTTC
CASSPRQGDHEQYF
>once|TRBD2|TRBV7-2|TRBJ2-7
TGTGCCAGCAGCCCGGGGTGGGGGGGAACCTACGAGCAGTACTTC
CASSPGWGGTYEQYF
>.|TRBD1|TRBV7-9|TRBJ2-5
TGTGCCAGCAGCTATTCCGGGACAGTAAAAGAGACCCAGTACTTC
CASSYSGTVKETQYF
>.|.|TRBV30|TRBJ2-3
TGTGCCTGGAGTGCCCAAAACACAGATACGCAGTATTTT
CAWSAQNTDTQYF
>.|TRBD1|TRBV30|TRBJ1-1
TGTGCCTTAGGGACAGGGGGCAGAGAAGCTTTCTTT
CALGTGGREAFF
>.|.|TRBV14|TRBJ2-2
TGTGCCAGCAGCCACAGTACAGTGGCCGGCACCGGGGAGCTGTTTTTT
CASSHSTVAGTGELFF
>.|TRBD2|TRBV5-1|TRBJ2-3
TGCGCCGGCAGCGTCGGGAGGGGAGGCACAGATACGCAGTATTTT
CAGSVGRGGTDTQYF
>.|.|TRBV5-6|TRBJ1-6
TGTGCCAGCAGCTTGAGGTGGACACTTAATTCACCCCTCCACTTT
CASSLRWTLNSPLHF
>.|TRBD2|TRBV7-6|TRBJ2-2
TGTGCCAGCAGCTTCGGGGGGGGATCGGGGGAGCTGTTTTTT
CASSFGGGSGELFF
>.|.|TRBV2|TRBJ1-1
TGTGCCAGCAGTGGTGACAGCGCTGAAGCTTTCTTT
CASSGDSAEAFF
>.|TRBD2|TRBV10-3|TRBJ2-3
TGTGCCGTCGGGGGGTCCCTGTCAGATACGCAGTATTTT
CAVGGSLSDTQYF
>many|TRBD1|TRBV5-4|TRBJ1-1
TGTGCCAGCAGCTCCGGGACAGGGAGCAAACGGAACACTGAAGCTTTCTTT
CASSSGTGSKRNTEAFF
>few|TRBD2|TRBV2|TRBJ2-5
TGTGCCAGCAGTGAGGCAGGACTAGTAAAAGAGACCCAGTACTTC
CASSEAGLVKETQYF
>.|TRBD1|TRBV5-1|TRBJ1-2
TGCGCCAGCAGCCCTGGACAGGGGAATGCCTATGGCTACACCTTC
CASSPGQGNAYGYTF
>few|TRBD1|TRBV5-3|TRBJ1-2
TGTGCCAGAATACAGGGGCGGAAAGCGAACTATGGCTACACCTTC
CARIQGRKANYGYTF
>once|.|TRBV30|TRBJ1-3
TGTGCCTGGTCTCAGCGGGGAAACACCATATATTTT
CAWSQRGNTIYF
>few|.|TRBV10-3|TRBJ2-7
TGTGCCATCAGTACAGGGACCTACGAGCAGTACTTC
CAISTGTYEQYF
>.|.|TRBV9|TRBJ1-1
TGTGCCAGCAGCGTAACCGGGGGGTCTGAAGCTTTCTTT
CASSVTGGSEAFF
>.|TRBD2|TRBV9|TRBJ2-7
TGTGCCAGCAGCGGAAGCGGGAGAGCCGAGCAGTACTTC
CASSGSGRAEQYF
>.|.|TRBV15|TRBJ2-3
TGTGCCACCAGCCCACAGGGTGGAGATACGCAGTATTTT
CATSPQGGDTQYF
>.|TRBD2|TRBV5-6|TRBJ2-2
TGTGCCAGCAGCCGGCCGGGGGGGAACACCGGGGAGCTGTTTTTT
CASSRPGGNTGELFF
>.|TRBD1|TRBV5-4|TRBJ2-2
TGTGCCAGCACGTTGACAGGGCCCGTAGTTACCGGGGAGCTGTTTTTT
CASTLTGPVVTGELFF
>.|.|TRBV11-1|TRBJ2-2
TGTGCCAGCAGTCGTAGGAGGGCACCCGGGGAGCTGTTTTTT
CASSRRRAPGELFF
>.|TRBD1|TRBV7-9|TRBJ2-2
TGTGCCAGCAGCAGCCGGGACAGACTAACCGGGGAGCTGTTTTTT
CASSSRDRLTGELFF
>.|.|TRBV15|TRBJ2-3
TGTGCCACCAGCAGCCTGGGGGGAAGCACAGATACGCAGTATTTT
CATSSLGGSTDTQYF